Shown below are 8 T cell receptor beta chains from a single sample sequenced in a study of shared clonotypes between healthy human individuals. The method was immunoSEQ multiplex PCR; TCRdb's version includes in-frame clones alone and lacks a portion of them. The data contain 2 million to 2.5 million clones, roughly 90% of them singletons. The source material was naive CD4+ T cells from PBMCs. The sample's subset: CD45RA+ positively selected. The origin of the receptors is a man aged 18-30 years in good health. Some clones in this sample may be carry-over from other donors' samples.

This sequence joins TRBV18 and TRBJ2-5, with D perhaps being TRBD1 or TRBD2 (5 bases each). Between the trimmed V and J ends, which lost 2 bases and 4 bases, there was a span of 11 bases. The CDR3 contains 14 residues. Germline lookup yields CDR1 KGHSH and CDR2 LQKENI. Here the CDR3 DNA reads TGTGCCAGCTCACCAATGGGGGTCGCAGAGACCCAGTACTTC. It is translated as CASSPMGVAETQYF. The full variable domain, completed using reference TRBV18 and TRBJ2-5, is NAGVMQNPRHLVRRRGQEARLRCSPMKGHSHVYWYRQLPEEGLKFMVYLQKENIIDESGMPKERFSAEFPKEGPSILRIQQVVRGDSAAYFCASSPMGVAETQYFGPGTRLLVL.

This chain links TRBV9 with TRBJ2-5; TRBD1 is a possible D gene (7 bases). Germline values: CDR1 SGDLS, CDR2 YYNGEE. The germline V and J ends were trimmed by 0 bases and 4 bases, with 13 bases remaining between them. The CDR3 runs to 15 residues. The chain's CDR3 is CASSVVAGGSETQYF. The CDR3 coding sequence is TGTGCCAGCAGCGTAGTGGCAGGGGGGTCAGAGACCCAGTACTTC. Looking up the rest from reference TRBV9 and TRBJ2-5 gives the full variable domain: DSGVTQTPKHLITATGQRVTLRCSPRSGDLSVYWYQQSLDQGLQFLIQYYNGEERAKGNILERFSAQQFPDLHSELNLSSLELGDSALYFCASSVVAGGSETQYFGPGTRLLVL.

This chain links TRBV5-1 with TRBJ1-4, with 9 bases lining up with TRBD1. CDR3 length equals 15 residues. Trimming took 4 bases from V and 7 from J; bases not matched to a gene: 8. Germline V lookup: CDR1 SGHRS, CDR2 YFSETQ. The CDR3 here is CASSPQGATGEKLFF. Here the CDR3 DNA reads TGCGCCAGCAGCCCACAGGGGGCTACTGGTGAAAAACTGTTTTTT.

This clone is a singleton in its sample. V gene TRBV28 combines with J gene TRBJ1-5, with D maybe TRBD1 (5 bases). Germline V gene lookup returns CDR1 MDHEN and CDR2 SYDVKM. V lost 7 bases, J lost 2 bases, and 12 bases lay in between. The CDR3 runs 14 residues. The CDR3 DNA sequence: TGTGCCAGCACCAGGGCCCAAGGCAATCAGCCCCAGCATTTT. Its protein is CASTRAQGNQPQHF. The whole variable domain, filled in from reference TRBV28 and TRBJ1-5, reads DVKVTQSSRYLVKRTGEKVFLECVQDMDHENMFWYRQDPGLGLRLIYFSYDVKMKEKGDIPEGYSVSREKKERFSLILESASTNQTSMYLCASTRAQGNQPQHFGDGTRLSIL.

The V and J genes are TRBV28 and TRBJ2-1, with TRBD2 identical over 9 bases. Per the germline V gene, CDR1 is MDHEN and CDR2 is SYDVKM. The CDR3 is 14 amino acids. V was clipped by 5 bases and J by 9 bases; unmatched bases: 8. CDR3 in amino acids: CASSPGLARSEQFF. Here the CDR3 DNA reads TGTGCCAGCAGTCCGGGACTAGCTAGGAGTGAGCAGTTCTTC.

The chain joins TRBV5-1 to TRBJ2-7, with TRBD1 matching over 8 bases. Trimming removed 4 bases from V and 6 bases from J; junction bases left unmatched: 6. The germline V gene has CDR1 SGHRS and CDR2 YFSETQ. The CDR3 totals 13 residues. DNA of the CDR3: TGCGCCAGCAGCGAGGGACAGGATCTCGAGCAGTACTTC. Translation gives CASSEGQDLEQYF.

The chain is built from TRBV28 and TRBJ1-1, with D unresolved. The CDR3 consists of 13 residues. Germline V gene data show CDR1 as MDHEN and CDR2 as SYDVKM. V dropped 5 bases and J dropped 4 bases, with 11 bases sitting between them. CDR3 in DNA: TGTGCCAGCAGTGTAAGGGCAGGCACTGAAGCTTTCTTT. This sequence encodes CASSVRAGTEAFF. The full variable domain, in which reference TRBV28 and TRBJ1-1 provide the parts outside the CDR3, is DVKVTQSSRYLVKRTGEKVFLECVQDMDHENMFWYRQDPGLGLRLIYFSYDVKMKEKGDIPEGYSVSREKKERFSLILESASTNQTSMYLCASSVRAGTEAFFGQGTRLTVV.

The DNA of the CDR3 is TGTGCCAGCAGCCCTATTTCCCCTCTGGACTACGAGCAGTACTTC. It specifies CASSPISPLDYEQYF. V is TRBV11-2 and J is TRBJ2-7, with D unclear. Germline V gene sequence: CDR1 SGHAT, CDR2 FQNNGV. This CDR3 comprises 15 residues. V was shortened by 5 bases and J by 3 bases, with 17 bases between the two germline ends.